This TCR beta chain is drawn from a study of T cells of healthy individuals. This clonotype showed up just a few times. MiXCR, applied by TCRdb to the 5' RACE reads, yields one record per CDR3 protein. Of 40,000 to 65,000 distinct CDR3 sequences listed, roughly 14% are singletons. The germline CDR1 and CDR2 sequences are LNHDA and SQIVND (reference sequence). The ends were cut back, 3 bases at V and 3 bases at J, with 9 bases in the middle. This CDR3 has 14 residues. V gene TRBV19 combines with J gene TRBJ2-4; D unclear. The sequence derives from a human donor in good health. The CDR3 protein is CASSIGNVKNIQYF. In nucleotides, the CDR3 is TGTGCCAGTAGTATTGGTAATGTCAAAAACATTCAGTACTTC.